The 25 T cell receptor beta chains in this list originate from one sample, sequenced in a study of Ad26.COV2.S vaccination and SARS-CoV-2 variants (dated by TCRdb to about 2021). The library was generated by the immunoSEQ multiplex PCR assay. In TCRdb, the immuneACCESS table is reduced to in-frame sequences with V and J assigned. These tables do not hold every clone; where another copy was compared, an unresolved V gene accounts for under half, and the others remain unexplained. The sample table contains 300,000 to 400,000 clones; only one count was recorded for 85% of them. The ten largest clones capture approximately 2.2% of the sample. According to the study, the label for this sample's treatment or condition signals: about 20 received Ad26.COV2.S at low or high dose, single or two shots; roughly 5 received placebo; per-sample allocation not given. Repertoires of vaccine and placebo recipients were sequenced from samples taken on day 63 after the first injection.

Sequenced material: peripheral blood, taken in a trial of Ad26.COV2.S vaccine versus placebo. The receptors were gathered from a person aged 18 to 65 who received the Ad26.COV2.S COVID-19 vaccine or a placebo.

This chain uses TRBV15 with TRBJ1-4; tentatively, D is TRBD1 (6 bases). CDR3 size: 12 residues. Germline V gene data show CDR1 as LNHNV and CDR2 as YYDKDF (reference sequence). Trimming cost V 4 bases and J 12 bases, with 12 bases left between them. The CDR3 coding sequence is TGTGCCACCAGCAACAGGGTAGAAGAACTGTTTTTT. It is translated as CATSNRVEELFF. Full variable domain (rest looked up from reference TRBV15 and TRBJ1-4): DAMVIQNPRYQVTQFGKPVTLSCSQTLNHNVMYWYQQKSSQAPKLLFHYYDKDFNNEADTPDNFQSRRPNTSFCFLDIRSPGLGDTAMYLCATSNRVEELFFGSGTQLSVL.

CDR3 amino acids: CASSFGIGTDTQYF. CDR3 nucleotide sequence: TGTGCCAGCAGTTTCGGAATCGGGACAGATACGCAGTATTTT. The chain employs TRBV28 and TRBJ2-3; no reliable D call. V gave up 3 bases and J gave up 3 bases, with 10 bases separating them. The germline CDR1 and CDR2 sequences are MDHEN and SYDVKM. The CDR3 runs 14 residues.

The gene calls are TRBV6-6 and TRBJ1-2; 9 bases agree with TRBD1. Trimming at V came to 6 bases and at J to 0 bases, leaving 14 bases not matched to a gene. CDR3 length: 18 amino acids. Germline CDR1 MNHNY, CDR2 SVGAGI (reference sequence). CDR3 loop: CASSRTPGTGTANYGYTF. Written as DNA, the CDR3 is TGTGCCAGCAGCCGAACTCCCGGGACAGGGACAGCTAACTATGGCTACACCTTC.

The chain employs TRBV9 and TRBJ1-1, with D perhaps TRBD1 (5 bases). The CDR3 runs 14 residues. From germline, CDR1 is SGDLS and CDR2 YYNGEE. V lost 0 bases to trimming and J lost 5 bases, with 11 bases between them. In DNA form, the CDR3 reads TGTGCCAGCAGCGTAGACAGGAGGGGAACTGAAGCTTTCTTT. Protein product: CASSVDRRGTEAFF.

This clone came up once. The rearrangement links TRBV2 to TRBJ1-1; D unresolved. This CDR3 contains 13 residues. The ends were cut back, 8 bases at V and 1 base at J, with 11 bases in the middle. Germline assignment: CDR1 SNHLY and CDR2 FYNNEI. The CDR3 here is CASRDRQNTEAFF. In nucleotides, the CDR3 is TGTGCCAGCCGGGATCGCCAGAACACTGAAGCTTTCTTT.

The J gene is TRBJ1-6, the V gene TRBV7-9, with a tentative D call TRBD1 (5 bases). Germline loops: CDR1 SEHNR, CDR2 FQNEAQ (reference sequence). This CDR3 contains 13 residues. The CDR3 DNA reads as TGTGCGGGGGGGTTGGAGGTTAATTCACCCCTCCACTTT. This gives the protein CAGGLEVNSPLHF.

The chain recombines TRBV5-5 with TRBJ1-3; D is unclear. Germline assignment: CDR1 SGHKS and CDR2 YYEKEE (reference sequence). The CDR3 covers 16 residues. Deletions cut 4 bases from V and 0 bases from J, with 14 bases between. The CDR3 reads CASSPAGGRSGNTIYF. Here the CDR3 DNA reads TGTGCCAGCAGCCCGGCCGGCGGACGCTCTGGAAACACCATATATTTT.

This chain links TRBV28 with TRBJ1-6, with TRBD1 matching 8 bases. Germline-derived CDR1 and CDR2 are MDHEN and SYDVKM. The ends lost 4 bases at V and 9 bases at J; junction bases unmatched: 8. The CDR3 extends over 15 amino acids. CDR3 in DNA: TGTGCCAGCAGTTCTCCCCAGGGGGCGAGTTCACCCCTCCACTTT. It specifies CASSSPQGASSPLHF. The variable domain in full, with the rest retrieved from reference TRBV28 and TRBJ1-6, is DVKVTQSSRYLVKRTGEKVFLECVQDMDHENMFWYRQDPGLGLRLIYFSYDVKMKEKGDIPEGYSVSREKKERFSLILESASTNQTSMYLCASSSPQGASSPLHFGNGTRLTVT.

The gene calls are TRBV19 and TRBJ1-6; maybe TRBD1 (6 bases). CDR3 length: 16 residues. The germline CDR1 and CDR2 sequences are LNHDA and SQIVND (reference sequence). Between the trimmed V and J ends, which lost 7 bases and 7 bases, there was a span of 20 bases. Here the CDR3 reads CASTQKGAGENSPLHF. The CDR3 DNA reads as TGTGCCAGTACCCAAAAAGGAGCAGGGGAAAATTCACCCCTCCACTTT.

The genes are TRBV18 and TRBJ1-1, with D perhaps TRBD1 (6 bases). Trimming pared 0 bases from V and 3 bases from J, leaving 14 bases between. This CDR3 spans 16 amino acids. Germline assignment: CDR1 KGHSH and CDR2 LQKENI. CDR3 sequence: CASSPPGGGEYTEAFF. The CDR3 coding sequence is TGTGCCAGCTCACCACCCGGGGGCGGGGAATACACTGAAGCTTTCTTT.

This clone was observed a handful of times. V gene TRBV5-1 combines with J gene TRBJ2-7; 9 bases align to TRBD1. V gave up 4 bases and J gave up 3 bases; unmatched junction bases: 11. This CDR3 has 16 amino acids. Germline V gives CDR1 SGHRS, CDR2 YFSETQ. DNA for the CDR3: TGCGCCAGCAGCCCGGGACAGGGAAGAACGGGCTACGAGCAGTACTTC. Translation: CASSPGQGRTGYEQYF.

Regarding this clone: One junction end does not reproduce the germline sequence, and a read error may be involved. This sequence joins TRBV3-1 (or the pseudogene TRBV3-2) and TRBJ2-1; possibly TRBD2 for D (7 bases). Germline V gene data show CDR1 as LGHDT and CDR2 as YNNKEL (reference sequence). This CDR3 spans 15 amino acids. This CDR3 is CARSLGGGGYNEQFF. CDR3 DNA sequence: TGTGCCCGCAGTCTGGGGGGCGGGGGCTACAATGAGCAGTTCTTC.

CDR3 region: CAWRVGGNTEAFF. As DNA, the CDR3 is TGTGCCTGGAGGGTGGGGGGAAACACTGAAGCTTTCTTT. The genes are TRBV30 and TRBJ1-1, with D possibly matching TRBD1 (5 bases). Germline values: CDR1 GTSNPN, CDR2 SVGIG (reference sequence). The V and J ends lost 3 bases and 2 bases respectively, with 10 bases between them. CDR3 size: 13 residues.

The chain is built from TRBV5-1 and TRBJ1-1; D is unclear. V lost 0 bases to trimming and J lost 3 bases, with 6 bases between them. Germline V gives CDR1 SGHRS, CDR2 YFSETQ. The CDR3 has 13 residues. For the CDR3, the DNA is TGCGCCAGCAGCTTGGCTAGCTACACTGAAGCTTTCTTT. It yields the protein CASSLASYTEAFF.

The CDR3 nucleotides read TGTGCCACCAGTGATCATCAGGGGCAACACTCCTACAATGAGCAGTTCTTC. Translating gives CATSDHQGQHSYNEQFF. The chain recombines TRBV24-1 with TRBJ2-1; a possible D gene is TRBD1 (6 bases). Trimming removed 3 bases from V and 0 bases from J, with 14 bases in between. Germline loops: CDR1 KGHDR, CDR2 SFDVKD. This CDR3 spans 17 amino acids.

The CDR3: CASSLAGGMNTGELFF. CDR3 DNA sequence: TGTGCCAGCAGCTTAGCTGGAGGGATGAACACCGGGGAGCTGTTTTTT. The chain couples TRBV11-2 to TRBJ2-2; weak D call: TRBD2 (6 bases). The CDR3 is 16 amino acids. The germline CDR1 and CDR2 sequences are SGHAT and FQNNGV. V was clipped by 1 base and J by 1 base, with 10 bases between them.

This chain connects TRBV10-2 to TRBJ2-1, with 11 bases that match TRBD2. CDR3 size: 18 residues. J was trimmed by 5 bases and V by 6 bases; bases with no gene match: 15. Germline assignment: CDR1 WSHSY and CDR2 SAAADI. In DNA form, the CDR3 reads TGCGCCAGCAGCTCGGAGGGTGTAGCGGGGGGGCCGGACAATGAGCAGTTCTTC. Translating gives CASSSEGVAGGPDNEQFF.

The rearrangement joins TRBV19 to TRBJ1-2, with 7 bases identical to TRBD1. The CDR3 consists of 14 residues. Germline V gene data show CDR1 as LNHDA and CDR2 as SQIVND (reference sequence). Trimming took 6 bases from V and 7 from J; bases not matched to a gene: 11. CDR3 coding DNA: TGTGCCAGTAGAGCACCTGGACAGGAGCTTGGCTACACCTTC. Its translation is CASRAPGQELGYTF.

The table lists this clone with a count of one. The chain is built from TRBV9 and TRBJ2-1; TRBD2 aligns across 8 bases. V lost 0 bases to trimming and J lost 0 bases; unmatched junction nucleotides: 5. Germline V CDR1 and CDR2: SGDLS, YYNGEE. The CDR3 runs 17 residues. In DNA, the CDR3 is TGTGCCAGCAGCGTAGCTCCGGGGGGGCGCTCCTACAATGAGCAGTTCTTC. Translating it yields CASSVAPGGRSYNEQFF.

The chain couples TRBV27 to TRBJ2-3, with TRBD2 identical over 9 bases. Germline V gene lookup returns CDR1 MNHEY and CDR2 SMNVEV (reference sequence). This CDR3 is built from 17 residues. Trimming removed 4 bases from V and 0 bases from J; junction bases left unmatched: 8. The CDR3 DNA follows: TGTGCCAGCAGTTCTCGGTCTAGCGGGGTAAGCACAGATACGCAGTATTTT. Amino acids: CASSSRSSGVSTDTQYF.

The V call is TRBV5-1, the J call TRBJ1-5; TRBD1 matches at 7 bases. Germline loops: CDR1 SGHRS, CDR2 YFSETQ. There are 14 residues in the CDR3. Trimming at V came to 1 base and at J to 5 bases, leaving 3 bases not matched to a gene. In nucleotides, the CDR3 is TGCGCCAGCAGCTTGTTAGGGGGCGATCAGCCCCAGCATTTT. Encoded protein: CASSLLGGDQPQHF.

The chain carries TRBV11-2 and TRBJ1-1; the D is unclear. CDR1 is SGHAT and CDR2 is FQNNGV in the germline V gene. The CDR3 is 16 amino acids. The germline V and J ends were trimmed by 5 bases and 0 bases, with 16 bases remaining between them. CDR3 bases: TGTGCCAGCAGCGCTAGAGCGGGCAGAATGAACACTGAAGCTTTCTTT. It translates to CASSARAGRMNTEAFF.

This chain joins TRBV13 and TRBJ1-1; tentative D call: TRBD1 (5 bases). Per the germline V gene, CDR1 is PRHDT and CDR2 is FYEKMQ (reference sequence). The CDR3 has 16 residues. V was trimmed by 4 bases and J by 2 bases, leaving 17 bases between them. CDR3 protein: CASSSEGLALNTEAFF. In DNA, the CDR3 is TGTGCCAGCAGCTCGGAGGGGTTGGCACTAAACACTGAAGCTTTCTTT.

This clone showed up just once. The rearrangement uses TRBV5-1 and TRBJ1-6; tentative D call: TRBD1 (5 bases). The germline V gene encodes CDR1 SGHRS and CDR2 YFSETQ. V shed 5 bases and J shed 8 bases, with 11 bases lying between them. This CDR3 is 13 amino acids long. The CDR3 nucleotides are TGCGCCAGCAGTTGGGACCGAGATTCACCCCTCCACTTT. Translated, it gives CASSWDRDSPLHF.

V and J are TRBV28 and TRBJ1-6; D is possibly TRBD1 (6 bases). V was cut by 2 bases and J by 11 bases, with 13 bases left in between. The CDR3 sequence is 14 residues long. Germline V gene data show CDR1 as MDHEN and CDR2 as SYDVKM. The CDR3 loop is CASSLGTGQPPLHF. Here the CDR3 DNA reads TGTGCCAGCAGTTTAGGCACGGGACAACCACCCCTCCACTTT.